This entry lists 17 T cell receptor beta chains sequenced from one sample in a study of beta chain features in type 1 diabetes. Broader study findings: TCRB CDR3 length was moderately but significantly reduced in all four CD4+ subsets of Type 1 diabetes patients.

Their target antigens are unknown. The investigators reverse transcribed all of the isolated RNA, so they sequenced expressed TCRB transcripts. Data came from immunoSEQ multiplex PCR; TCRdb stores just in-frame clones and leaves some out. The repertoire consists of around 130,000 clones, with 9% occurring once and the leading ten covering 0.75%. Sequenced: central memory CD4+ T cells from blood. These TCRs come from a man aged 25 to 40 with type 1 diabetes.

This sequence joins TRBV30 and TRBJ2-5; 12 positions match TRBD2. Germline loops: CDR1 GTSNPN, CDR2 SVGIG (reference sequence). The junction had 10 bases not matched to a gene; V was cut back by 3 bases and J by 5 bases. This CDR3 region has 16 residues. For the CDR3, the DNA is TGTGCCTGGAGGGATACTAGCGGGGGGAACGGGGAGACCCAGTACTTC. It codes for CAWRDTSGGNGETQYF.

This sequence joins TRBV28 and TRBJ2-7; TRBD2 matches 8 bases. V lost 5 bases and J lost 1; bases outside the gene matches: 4. This CDR3 has 14 amino acids. The germline CDR1 and CDR2 sequences are MDHEN and SYDVKM. The CDR3 DNA follows: TGTGCCAGCAGTGAGTTAGCGGGGTCCTACGAGCAGTACTTC. Translated, it gives CASSELAGSYEQYF.

This clone has more than one count but fewer than ten. An end of the junction differs from the germline gene, which may be a read error. The chain links TRBV18 to TRBJ1-1; D is unclear. Germline V CDR1 and CDR2: KGHSH, LQKENI. The CDR3 consists of 14 residues. CDR3 loop: CASSGGQLNAEAFF. The CDR3 bases are TGTGCCAGCTCAGGCGGGCAGTTGAACGCTGAAGCTTTCTTT.

The DNA of the CDR3 is TGTGCCAGCAGCTTAGGGCTAGCGGGGCACACAGATACGCAGTATTTT. It codes for CASSLGLAGHTDTQYF. The rearrangement links TRBV9 to TRBJ2-3; 9 positions match TRBD2. J gave up 2 bases and V 4 bases, and 8 bases lay outside the gene matches. The V gene's germline CDR1 is SGDLS and CDR2 YYNGEE. The CDR3 is made up of 16 amino acids. The full variable domain, in which reference TRBV9 and TRBJ2-3 provide the parts outside the CDR3, is DSGVTQTPKHLITATGQRVTLRCSPRSGDLSVYWYQQSLDQGLQFLIQYYNGEERAKGNILERFSAQQFPDLHSELNLSSLELGDSALYFCASSLGLAGHTDTQYFGPGTRLTVL.

This clone was observed a handful of times. The chain recombines TRBV25-1 with TRBJ1-4; no firm D call. This CDR3 has 16 residues. CDR1 and CDR2 (germline): MGHDK, SYGVNS. V was shortened by 4 bases and J by 0 bases, with 12 bases between the two germline ends. DNA for the CDR3: TGTGCCAGCAGTGCAACAAGTTTCGCAACTAATGAAAAACTGTTTTTT. Its translation is CASSATSFATNEKLFF.

The J gene is TRBJ1-4, the V gene TRBV7-8, with 10 bases identical to TRBD1. The CDR3 contains 15 residues. Trimming at V came to 4 bases and at J to 5 bases, leaving 4 bases not matched to a gene. Per the germline V gene, CDR1 is SGHVS and CDR2 is FQNEAQ. CDR3 sequence: CASSWTGGDNEKLFF. The CDR3 nucleotides are TGTGCCAGCAGCTGGACAGGGGGTGACAATGAAAAACTGTTTTTT. The entire variable domain, with the rest obtained from reference TRBV7-8 and TRBJ1-4, is as follows: GAGVSQSPRYKVAKRGQDVALRCDPISGHVSLFWYQQALGQGPEFLTYFQNEAQLDKSGLPSDRFFAERPEGSVSTLKIQRTQQEDSAVYLCASSWTGGDNEKLFFGSGTQLSVL.

This clone was found a few times. This chain uses TRBV5-4 with TRBJ1-4; 8 bases align to TRBD1. Germline V gene data show CDR1 as SGHNT and CDR2 as YYREEE (reference sequence). With V trimmed by 5 bases and J by 0 bases, 3 bases remained unmatched. This CDR3 contains 15 residues. The CDR3 spells CASRRQGTTNEKLFF. CDR3 bases: TGTGCCAGCAGGCGACAGGGGACAACTAATGAAAAACTGTTTTTT.

As to this clone: This same CDR3 is encoded by further DNA sequences in the sample. The chain couples TRBV11-2 to TRBJ1-5; 9 bases agree with TRBD1. The ends lost 2 bases at V and 7 bases at J; junction bases unmatched: 6. Germline CDR1 reads SGHAT; CDR2 reads FQNNGV. The CDR3 covers 15 residues. The CDR3 is CASSLLQGAGQPQHF. DNA for the CDR3: TGTGCCAGCAGCTTACTACAGGGGGCGGGACAGCCCCAGCATTTT. Complete variable domain (other parts from reference TRBV11-2 and TRBJ1-5): EAGVAQSPRYKIIEKRQSVAFWCNPISGHATLYWYQQILGQGPKLLIQFQNNGVVDDSQLPKDRFSAERLKGVDSTLKIQPAKLEDSAVYLCASSLLQGAGQPQHFGDGTRLSIL.

This clone has just a few counts. The chain carries TRBV5-1 and TRBJ2-6; TRBD2 might be the D (6 bases). Germline assignment: CDR1 SGHRS and CDR2 YFSETQ. V was clipped by 0 bases and J by 4 bases, with 8 bases between them. The CDR3 consists of 15 residues. The CDR3 spells CASSLAGDGANVLTF. The CDR3, as DNA: TGCGCCAGCAGCTTGGCGGGGGACGGGGCCAACGTCCTGACTTTC. Looking up the rest from reference TRBV5-1 and TRBJ2-6 gives the full variable domain: KAGVTQTPRYLIKTRGQQVTLSCSPISGHRSVSWYQQTPGQGLQFLFEYFSETQRNKGNFPGRFSGRQFSNSRSEMNVSTLELGDSALYLCASSLAGDGANVLTFGAGSRLTVL.

The chain carries TRBV11-2 and TRBJ2-7, with D unresolved. Germline V lookup: CDR1 SGHAT, CDR2 FQNNGV. This CDR3 contains 15 residues. V was clipped by 5 bases and J by 1 base, with 15 bases between them. CDR3 bases: TGTGCCAGCAGCGCTTACTTAGCACTTTCCTACGAGCAGTACTTC. Translation gives CASSAYLALSYEQYF.

The V call is TRBV18, the J call TRBJ1-2; TRBD1 matches at 9 bases. The germline V gene encodes CDR1 KGHSH and CDR2 LQKENI. V was clipped by 6 bases and J by 7 bases; unmatched bases: 3. This CDR3 spans 12 amino acids. In nucleotides, the CDR3 is TGTGCCAGCTCGGGACAGGGAGCTGGCTACACCTTC. Translated: CASSGQGAGYTF.

The chain joins TRBV7-2 to TRBJ1-6; no clear D gene. Germline assignment: CDR1 SGHTA and CDR2 FQGNSA. V lost 2 bases and J lost 10, with 12 bases in between. The CDR3 length is 14 residues. DNA of the CDR3: TGTGCCAGCAGCTTACATGAGGGAGGATCACCCCTCCACTTT. It is translated as CASSLHEGGSPLHF.

In this sample, this clone turned up a few times. The V call is TRBV6-5, the J call TRBJ2-7; 9 bases align to TRBD1. V dropped 5 bases and J dropped 5; count of bases not matched to a gene: 7. Germline-derived CDR1 and CDR2 are MNHEY and SVGAGI. The CDR3 is 14 amino acids. DNA of the CDR3: TGTGCCAGCAGTCCGTCACAGGGGGCCAACGAGCAGTACTTC. It specifies CASSPSQGANEQYF.

The J gene is TRBJ1-2, the V gene TRBV5-1, with a tentative D call TRBD1 (6 bases). The CDR3 loop spans 15 amino acids. Trimming cost V 4 bases and J 6 bases, with 19 bases left between them. Looked up from germline, CDR1 is SGHRS and CDR2 is YFSETQ. The CDR3 is CASSRIQTGANGYTF. The CDR3 coding sequence is TGCGCCAGCAGCAGAATTCAGACAGGAGCGAATGGCTACACCTTC.

CDR3 bases: TGTGCCAGCAGCCTAGGACAGGGAGATCAGCCCCAGCATTTT. Translated: CASSLGQGDQPQHF. The V and J genes are TRBV9 and TRBJ1-5; 8 bases map to TRBD1. The CDR3 is 14 residues long. Unmatched junction bases numbered 5, after V lost 4 bases and J lost 5 bases. Germline CDR1 and CDR2: SGDLS and YYNGEE.

J is TRBJ2-2 and V is TRBV7-9; D remains unclear. This CDR3 has 13 residues. Germline CDR1 SEHNR, CDR2 FQNEAQ (reference sequence). V was pared by 5 bases and J by 7 bases, with 11 bases between. This chain's CDR3 is CASSHTSGGELFF. CDR3 nucleotide sequence: TGTGCCAGCAGCCATACATCGGGCGGGGAGCTGTTTTTT.

CDR3 amino acids: CASSHNRGMGDTQYF. For the CDR3, the DNA is TGTGCCAGCAGCCATAATAGGGGCATGGGGGATACGCAGTATTTT. V and J are TRBV7-2 and TRBJ2-3; D might be TRBD1 (5 bases). In germline, CDR1 is SGHTA, CDR2 FQGNSA. The germline V and J ends were trimmed by 5 bases and 6 bases, with 18 bases remaining between them. The length of the CDR3 is 15 residues.